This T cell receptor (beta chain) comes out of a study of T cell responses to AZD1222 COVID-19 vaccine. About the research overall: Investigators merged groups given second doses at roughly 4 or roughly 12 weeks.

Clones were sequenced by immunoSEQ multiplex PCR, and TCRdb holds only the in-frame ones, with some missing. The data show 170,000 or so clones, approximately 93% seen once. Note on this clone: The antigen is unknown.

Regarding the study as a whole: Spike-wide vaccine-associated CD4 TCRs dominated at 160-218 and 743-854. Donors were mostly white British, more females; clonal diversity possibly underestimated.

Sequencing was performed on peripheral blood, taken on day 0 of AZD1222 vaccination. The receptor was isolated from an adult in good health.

The CDR3 DNA reads as TGCGCCAGCAGCTCTAATCCCGGGACAGGGAACTATGGCTACACCTTC. Protein sequence: CASSSNPGTGNYGYTF. This chain connects TRBV5-1 to TRBJ1-2; 9 nucleotides agree with TRBD1. With V trimmed by 3 bases and J by 2 bases, 8 bases remained unmatched. The germline V gene has CDR1 SGHRS and CDR2 YFSETQ. The CDR3 is made up of 16 amino acids.